This T cell receptor (beta chain) was documented in a study of blood T cell repertoires in COVID-19. This CDR3 region has 16 residues. Trimming pared 5 bases from V and 6 bases from J, leaving 17 bases between. CDR1 MNHEY and CDR2 SMNVEV come from the germline V gene (reference sequence). Only in-frame clones appear in the TCRdb table, and some are missing; sequencing was by immunoSEQ multiplex PCR. In the table there are almost 200,000 clones, about 89% of which are singletons. The source of this sequence is a woman younger than 35 who had recovered from COVID-19. The chain has TRBV27 and TRBJ1-6; D uncertain. The material sequenced was PBMCs or T cells enriched from blood (not recorded which). DNA of the CDR3: TGTGCCAGCAGTGTGAGGCCCAACGTCATTAATTCACCCCTCCACTTT. Translating it yields CASSVRPNVINSPLHF.